These 25 T cell receptor beta chains were sequenced from one sample in a study of cytomegalovirus exposure and HLA in healthy donors. 13 Jbeta primers and 60 Vbeta primers were used for the PCR. The method was immunoSEQ multiplex PCR; TCRdb's version includes in-frame clones alone and lacks a portion of them. This table holds under 200,000 clones, around 90% found once. Sequenced input: PBMCs. The receptors were sampled from a boy younger than 10 in good health and CMV-seronegative.

Concerning this clone: The missing conserved phenylalanine or tryptophan at the end of this CDR3 makes a read error likely. The J gene is TRBJ2-7, the V gene TRBV7-9, with TRBD1 matching 9 bases. This CDR3 has 18 residues. Germline V gene lookup returns CDR1 SEHNR and CDR2 FQNEAQ (reference sequence). The J segment lost 2 bases and the V segment lost 7 bases, leaving 18 bases of the junction unmatched. CDR3 sequence: CASNPIDGGQGTPYEQYL. CDR3 coding DNA: TGTGCCAGCAACCCGATAGATGGGGGACAGGGTACTCCCTACGAGCAGTACCTC.

This clone was picked up one time. The chain recombines TRBV6-5 with TRBJ2-7, with 7 bases that match TRBD2. Trimming cost V 8 bases and J 7 bases; bases outside gene matches: 5. CDR1 and CDR2 from the germline V gene are MNHEY and SVGAGI. The CDR3 contains 11 residues. The CDR3 DNA follows: TGTGCCAGCCAGCGGGACGTAGAGCAGTACTTC. This translates into CASQRDVEQYF.

The chain couples TRBV30 to TRBJ2-7; 8 positions match TRBD2. Per the germline V gene, CDR1 is GTSNPN and CDR2 is SVGIG (reference sequence). The CDR3 covers 14 residues. With V trimmed by 2 bases and J by 5 bases, 8 bases remained unmatched. The CDR3 coding sequence is TGTGCCTGGAGTACCGGGAGGGGTAAACACGAGCAGTACTTC. It specifies CAWSTGRGKHEQYF. Variable domain in full (rest from reference TRBV30 and TRBJ2-7): SQTIHQWPATLVQPVGSPLSLECTVEGTSNPNLYWYRQAAGRGLQLLFYSVGIGQISSEVPQNLSASRPQDRQFILSSKKLLLSDSGFYLCAWSTGRGKHEQYFGPGTRLTVT.

The chain recombines TRBV21-1 with TRBJ2-5; TRBD1, the table's D call, lacks a check against the DNA. TRBV21-1 is flagged as a pseudogene. This CDR3 has 13 residues. CDR3 nucleotide sequence: TGTGCCAGCTGGACAGGGGACCAAGAGACCCAGTACTTC. Protein sequence: CASWTGDQETQYF.

The V call is TRBV2, the J call TRBJ1-6, with D perhaps TRBD1 (6 bases). CDR1 and CDR2 (germline): SNHLY, FYNNEI. Deletions cut 6 bases from V and 7 bases from J, with 13 bases between. CDR3 length: 14 amino acids. The CDR3 loop reads CASRGDTENSPLHF. The CDR3 bases are TGTGCCAGCAGGGGGGACACGGAAAATTCACCCCTCCACTTT.

The chain uses TRBV29-1 and TRBJ1-1; TRBD1 might be the D (6 bases). The CDR3 totals 11 residues. Trimming pared 6 bases from V and 8 bases from J, leaving 13 bases between. The germline CDR1 and CDR2 sequences are SQVTM and ANQGSEA. CDR3: CSVTPDSEAFF. CDR3 bases: TGCAGCGTAACCCCGGACAGCGAAGCTTTCTTT.

The rearrangement joins TRBV7-9 to TRBJ2-5, with unresolved D. With the DNA end fitting TRBJ2-7 better, the J assignment may be wrong. CDR3 length equals 14 residues. Germline V CDR1 and CDR2: SEHNR, FQNEAQ (reference sequence). CDR3 amino acids: CASRSGPSSYEQYF. CDR3 DNA sequence: TGTGCCAGCAGGTCGGGTCCCAGCTCCTACGAGCAGTACTTC.

The table lists this clone with a few counts. V is TRBV30 and J is TRBJ1-2; D uncertain. This CDR3 has 12 residues. Germline lookup yields CDR1 GTSNPN and CDR2 SVGIG (reference sequence). CDR3 coding DNA: TGTGGTATTTTTACAGCTAACTATGGCTACACCTTC. This translates into CGIFTANYGYTF.

The rearrangement links TRBV15 to TRBJ1-1; D remains ambiguous. The V gene's germline CDR1 is LNHNV and CDR2 YYDKDF (reference sequence). V was clipped by 0 bases and J by 1 base, with 12 bases between them. The CDR3 has 16 residues. The CDR3 DNA reads as TGTGCCACCAGCAGAGATCGTCCCGACAAGAACACTGAAGCTTTCTTT. Amino acid sequence: CATSRDRPDKNTEAFF.

The rearrangement uses TRBV4-1 and TRBJ2-7, with 8 bases that match TRBD2. This CDR3 is built from 19 residues. The V gene end was trimmed by 3 bases and the J gene end by 0 bases; junction bases not matched to a gene: 16. From germline, CDR1 is MGHRA and CDR2 YSYEKL. CDR3 DNA: TGCGCCAGCAGCCAGGCTCCTCCACTAGCGGCAATAAGCTCCTACGAGCAGTACTTC. It encodes CASSQAPPLAAISSYEQYF.

V and J are TRBV28 and TRBJ1-2; no clear D gene. Germline values: CDR1 MDHEN, CDR2 SYDVKM. The V end lost 7 bases, the J end lost 1 base, and 10 bases lay between the germline ends. This CDR3 has 13 residues. CDR3 sequence (DNA): TGTGCCAGCACTGCTGAGGGTAACTATGGCTACACCTTC. Its translation is CASTAEGNYGYTF.

The chain uses TRBV21-1 and TRBJ2-1; TRBD2 was called by the table and not checked on the DNA. TRBV21-1 is noted as a pseudogene. The CDR3 consists of 15 residues. The CDR3: CASSKASLSYNEQFF. DNA for the CDR3: TGTGCCAGCAGCAAAGCGTCACTCTCCTACAATGAGCAGTTCTTC.

This chain uses TRBV6-5 with TRBJ1-1; D call uncertain. Per the germline V gene, CDR1 is MNHEY and CDR2 is SVGAGI. Trimming left V 2 bases short and J 1 base short, with 8 bases between. The CDR3 spans 14 residues. CDR3 nucleotide sequence: TGTGCCAGCAGTTACGTCGGCGGGAACACTGAAGCTTTCTTT. Its translation: CASSYVGGNTEAFF.

The V and J genes are TRBV6-1 and TRBJ2-7; unclear D gene. This CDR3 is 11 amino acids long. V lost 5 bases to trimming and J lost 5 bases, with 7 bases between them. CDR1 is MNHNS and CDR2 is SASEGT in the germline V gene. CDR3 nucleotides: TGTGCCAGCAGTTCGGGTCACGAGCAGTACTTC. This encodes CASSSGHEQYF.

The rearrangement links TRBV7-8 to TRBJ2-3; 9 nucleotides match TRBD2. The CDR3 is 16 amino acids. V gave up 5 bases and J gave up 6 bases; unmatched junction bases: 12. Germline-derived CDR1 and CDR2 are SGHVS and FQNEAQ. The CDR3 sequence is CASSQDWREGHDTQYF. CDR3 bases: TGTGCCAGCAGCCAAGATTGGCGGGAGGGCCATGATACGCAGTATTTT.

The chain employs TRBV19 and TRBJ2-7; 8 bases line up with TRBD1. This CDR3 region has 16 residues. Germline V gene data show CDR1 as LNHDA and CDR2 as SQIVND (reference sequence). With V trimmed by 4 bases and J by 3 bases, 11 bases remained unmatched. The CDR3 DNA is TGTGCCAGTAGTACTACAAACATAGGACAGGGCTACGAGCAGTACTTC. It translates to CASSTTNIGQGYEQYF.

The chain couples TRBV6-1 to TRBJ2-1; the D is unclear. V was shortened by 5 bases and J by 0 bases, with 11 bases between the two germline ends. The germline V gene has CDR1 MNHNS and CDR2 SASEGT. This CDR3 has 15 residues. The CDR3 coding sequence is TGTGCCAGCAGTTTTGTACCTAGCTCCTACAATGAGCAGTTCTTC. It is translated as CASSFVPSSYNEQFF.

On this clone itself: A read error may produce the germline difference seen at one junction end. The CDR3, as DNA: TGTGCCAGCAGTTTAATACGGGACAGGGGAACTGGCTACGCCTTC. Residues: CASSLIRDRGTGYAF. The chain has TRBV28 and TRBJ1-2, with 10 bases aligning to TRBD1. Germline CDR1 and CDR2: MDHEN and SYDVKM. The CDR3 is made up of 15 amino acids.

V is TRBV27 and J is TRBJ1-1, with TRBD1 as a possible D gene (6 bases). This CDR3 has 16 residues. The germline V gene encodes CDR1 MNHEY and CDR2 SMNVEV (reference sequence). V lost 5 bases and J 0 bases, leaving 16 bases between the germline ends. The CDR3 DNA is TGTGCCAGCAGTCAATCGGGGACAATCCTGAACACTGAAGCTTTCTTT. Its translation: CASSQSGTILNTEAFF.

For this clone: Compared with germline, one end of the junction differs, possibly owing to a read error. J is TRBJ2-7 and V is TRBV5-4, with 10 bases identical to TRBD1. The CDR3 spans 15 residues. The germline V gene encodes CDR1 SGHNT and CDR2 YYREEE (reference sequence). CDR3 protein: CAGSTGTGASYEQYF. The DNA for the CDR3 is TGTGCCGGCAGCACCGGGACAGGGGCGAGCTACGAGCAGTACTTC. The full variable domain, its missing parts supplied by reference TRBV5-4 and TRBJ2-7, is ETGVTQSPTHLIKTRGQQVTLRCSSQSGHNTVSWYQQALGQGPQFIFQYYREEENGRGNFPPRFSGLQFPNYSSELNVNALELDDSALYLCAGSTGTGASYEQYFGPGTRLTVT.

The V and J genes are TRBV2 and TRBJ1-6; 7 nucleotides line up with TRBD1. V lost 7 bases and J lost 5; bases outside the gene matches: 5. Germline V gene data show CDR1 as SNHLY and CDR2 as FYNNEI. CDR3 size: 14 residues. CDR3 in DNA: TGTGCCAGCACCCTACAGGGGAATAATTCACCCCTCCACTTT. This gives the protein CASTLQGNNSPLHF.

This clone came up once. The chain combines TRBV9 with TRBJ2-3; 7 positions agree with TRBD2. Germline loops: CDR1 SGDLS, CDR2 YYNGEE. The CDR3 is made up of 15 amino acids. The J segment lost 0 bases and the V segment lost 4 bases, leaving 5 bases of the junction unmatched. CDR3 loop: CASSTLAASTDTQYF. Written as DNA, the CDR3 is TGTGCCAGCAGCACCCTAGCGGCAAGCACAGATACGCAGTATTTT.

This clone has more than one count but fewer than ten. The chain has TRBV27 and TRBJ2-7, with 14 bases identical to TRBD2. With V trimmed by 6 bases and J by 4 bases, 2 bases remained unmatched. Germline V gene sequence: CDR1 MNHEY, CDR2 SMNVEV (reference sequence). The CDR3 is 14 amino acids. The DNA of the CDR3 is TGTGCCAGCAGGAGGACTAGCGGGAGGTACGAGCAGTACTTC. This codes for CASRRTSGRYEQYF.

This rearrangement joins TRBV2 to TRBJ2-7; TRBD2 aligns across 10 bases. Per germline, CDR1 SNHLY and CDR2 FYNNEI. The CDR3 length is 14 residues. Unmatched junction bases numbered 4, after V lost 6 bases and J lost 2 bases. CDR3 in amino acids: CASRSTSGAYEQYF. In DNA form, the CDR3 reads TGTGCCAGCAGGAGCACTAGCGGGGCCTACGAGCAGTACTTC.

The CDR3 reads CATSRAGTASNGYTF. The CDR3 DNA is TGTGCCACCAGCAGAGCCGGGACAGCAAGCAATGGCTACACCTTC. The chain combines TRBV15 with TRBJ1-2; 7 bases fit TRBD1. J gave up 6 bases and V 1 base, and 8 bases lay outside the gene matches. Germline-derived CDR1 and CDR2 are LNHNV and YYDKDF (reference sequence). The CDR3 runs to 15 residues.